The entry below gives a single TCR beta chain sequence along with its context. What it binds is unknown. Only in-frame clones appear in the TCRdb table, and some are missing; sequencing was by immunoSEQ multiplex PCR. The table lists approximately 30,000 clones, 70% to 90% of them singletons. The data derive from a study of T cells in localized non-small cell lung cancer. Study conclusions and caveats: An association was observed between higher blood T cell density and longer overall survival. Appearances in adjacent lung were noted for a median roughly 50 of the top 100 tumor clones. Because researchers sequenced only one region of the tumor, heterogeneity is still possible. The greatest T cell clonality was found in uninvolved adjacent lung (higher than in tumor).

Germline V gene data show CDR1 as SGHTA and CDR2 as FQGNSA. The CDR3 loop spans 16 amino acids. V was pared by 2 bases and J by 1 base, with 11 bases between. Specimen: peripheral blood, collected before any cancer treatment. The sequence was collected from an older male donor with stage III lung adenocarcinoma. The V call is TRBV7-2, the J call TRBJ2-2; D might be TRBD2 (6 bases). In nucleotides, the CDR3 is TGTGCCAGCAGCTTATTCTCCGGGGGGAACACCGGGGAGCTGTTTTTT. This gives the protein CASSLFSGGNTGELFF.